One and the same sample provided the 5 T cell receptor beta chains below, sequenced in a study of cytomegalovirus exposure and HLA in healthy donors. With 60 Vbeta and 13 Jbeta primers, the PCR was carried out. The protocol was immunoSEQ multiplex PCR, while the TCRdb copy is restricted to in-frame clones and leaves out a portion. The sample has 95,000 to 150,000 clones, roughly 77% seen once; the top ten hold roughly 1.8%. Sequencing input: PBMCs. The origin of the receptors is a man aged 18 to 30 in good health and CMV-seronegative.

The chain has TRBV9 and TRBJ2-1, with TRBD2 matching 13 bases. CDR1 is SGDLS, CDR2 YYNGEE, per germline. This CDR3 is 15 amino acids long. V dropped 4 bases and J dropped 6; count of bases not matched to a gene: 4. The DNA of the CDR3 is TGTGCCAGCAGCACGACTAGCGGGGGGATCAATGAGCAGTTCTTC. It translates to CASSTTSGGINEQFF.

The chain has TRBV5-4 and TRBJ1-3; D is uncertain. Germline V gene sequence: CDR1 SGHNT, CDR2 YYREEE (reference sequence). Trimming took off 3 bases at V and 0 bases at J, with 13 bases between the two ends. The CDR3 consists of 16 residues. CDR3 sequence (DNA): TGTGCCAGCAGCTCAAGCTTCACGAACTCTGGAAACACCATATATTTT. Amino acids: CASSSSFTNSGNTIYF.

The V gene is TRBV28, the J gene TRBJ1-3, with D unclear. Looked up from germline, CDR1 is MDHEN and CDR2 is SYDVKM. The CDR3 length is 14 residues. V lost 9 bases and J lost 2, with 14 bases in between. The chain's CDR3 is CASITGIPGNTIYF. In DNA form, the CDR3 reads TGTGCCAGTATAACCGGGATCCCTGGAAACACCATATATTTT.

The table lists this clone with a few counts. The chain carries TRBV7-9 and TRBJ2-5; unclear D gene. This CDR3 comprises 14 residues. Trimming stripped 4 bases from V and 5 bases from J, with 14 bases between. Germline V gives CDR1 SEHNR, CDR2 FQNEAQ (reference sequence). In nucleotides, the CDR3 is TGTGCCAGCAGCTCTCGCCCGGTGCGGGAGACCCAGTACTTC. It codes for CASSSRPVRETQYF.

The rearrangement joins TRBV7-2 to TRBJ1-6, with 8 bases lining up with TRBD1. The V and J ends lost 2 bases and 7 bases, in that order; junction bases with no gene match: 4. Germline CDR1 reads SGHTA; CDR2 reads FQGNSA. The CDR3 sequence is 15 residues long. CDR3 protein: CASSLKGTGNSPLHF. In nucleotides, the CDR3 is TGTGCCAGCAGCTTAAAGGGGACAGGAAATTCACCCCTCCACTTT.